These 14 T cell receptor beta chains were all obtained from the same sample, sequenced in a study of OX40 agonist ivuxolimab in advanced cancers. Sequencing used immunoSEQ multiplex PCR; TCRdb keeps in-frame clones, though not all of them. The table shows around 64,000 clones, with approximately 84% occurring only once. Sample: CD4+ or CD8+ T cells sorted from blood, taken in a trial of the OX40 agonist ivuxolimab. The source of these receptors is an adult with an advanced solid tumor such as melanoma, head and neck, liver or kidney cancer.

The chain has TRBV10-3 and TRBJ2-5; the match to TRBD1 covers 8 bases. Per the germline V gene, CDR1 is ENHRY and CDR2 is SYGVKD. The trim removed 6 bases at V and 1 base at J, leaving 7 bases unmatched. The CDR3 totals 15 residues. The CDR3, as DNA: TGTGCCATCAGGGACGACAGGGGAACCCAAGAGACCCAGTACTTC. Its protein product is CAIRDDRGTQETQYF.

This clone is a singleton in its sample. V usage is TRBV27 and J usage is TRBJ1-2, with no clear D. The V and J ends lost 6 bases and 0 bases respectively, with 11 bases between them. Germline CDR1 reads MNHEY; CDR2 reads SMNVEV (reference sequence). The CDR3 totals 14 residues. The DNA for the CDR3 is TGTGCCAGCAGAGTAGCGGGGTCTAACTATGGCTACACCTTC. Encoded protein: CASRVAGSNYGYTF.

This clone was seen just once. CDR3 residues: CASSYASSGDLLHF. The CDR3 DNA sequence: TGTGCCAGCAGTTACGCGTCATCGGGAGACCTTTTGCATTTT. The rearrangement uses TRBV6-5 and TRBJ1-5; no reliable D call. Germline loops: CDR1 MNHEY, CDR2 SVGAGI. V lost 2 bases and J 15 bases, leaving 20 bases between the germline ends. The CDR3 length is 14 residues.

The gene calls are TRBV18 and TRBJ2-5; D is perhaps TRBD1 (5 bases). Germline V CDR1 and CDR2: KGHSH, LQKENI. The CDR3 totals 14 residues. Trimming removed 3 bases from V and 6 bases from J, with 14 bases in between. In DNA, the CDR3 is TGTGCCAGCTCACCGAACACAGGAGCCCAGACCCAGTACTTC. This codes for CASSPNTGAQTQYF.

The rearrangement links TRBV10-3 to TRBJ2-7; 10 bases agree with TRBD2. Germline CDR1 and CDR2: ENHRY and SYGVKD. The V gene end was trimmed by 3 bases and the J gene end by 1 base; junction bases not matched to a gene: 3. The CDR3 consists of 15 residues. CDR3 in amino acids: CAISEGTSASYEQYF. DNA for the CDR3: TGTGCCATCAGTGAAGGGACTAGCGCATCCTACGAGCAGTACTTC.

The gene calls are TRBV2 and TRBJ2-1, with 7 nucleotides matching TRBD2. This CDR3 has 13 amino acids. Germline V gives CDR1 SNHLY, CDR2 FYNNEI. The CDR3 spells CVTRGGVYNEQFF. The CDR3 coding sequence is TGTGTCACAAGGGGAGGGGTGTACAATGAGCAGTTCTTC.

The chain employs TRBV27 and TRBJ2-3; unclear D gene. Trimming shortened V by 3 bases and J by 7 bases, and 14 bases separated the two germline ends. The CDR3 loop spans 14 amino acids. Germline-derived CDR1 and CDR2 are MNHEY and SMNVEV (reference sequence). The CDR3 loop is CASSFSRLENTQYF. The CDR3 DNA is TGTGCCAGCAGTTTCTCCCGACTTGAGAATACGCAGTATTTT.

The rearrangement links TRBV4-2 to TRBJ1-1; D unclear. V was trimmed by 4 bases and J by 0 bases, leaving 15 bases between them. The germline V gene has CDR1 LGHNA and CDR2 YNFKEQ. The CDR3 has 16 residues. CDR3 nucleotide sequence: TGTGCCAGCAGCCTACCGGGTGTGGGGATGAACACTGAAGCTTTCTTT. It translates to CASSLPGVGMNTEAFF.

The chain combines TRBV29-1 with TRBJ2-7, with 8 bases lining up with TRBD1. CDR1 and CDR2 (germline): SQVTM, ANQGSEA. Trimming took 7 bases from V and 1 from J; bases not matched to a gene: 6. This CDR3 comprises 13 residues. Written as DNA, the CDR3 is TGCAGCGCCCACGGACAGGGATCCTACGAGCAGTACTTC. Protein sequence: CSAHGQGSYEQYF.

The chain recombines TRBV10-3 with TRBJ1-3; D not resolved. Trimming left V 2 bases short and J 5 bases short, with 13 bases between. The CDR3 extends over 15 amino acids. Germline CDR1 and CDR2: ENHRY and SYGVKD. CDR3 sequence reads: CAISEEAVGRNTIYF. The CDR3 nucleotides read TGTGCCATCAGTGAGGAGGCAGTCGGTCGAAACACCATATATTTT.

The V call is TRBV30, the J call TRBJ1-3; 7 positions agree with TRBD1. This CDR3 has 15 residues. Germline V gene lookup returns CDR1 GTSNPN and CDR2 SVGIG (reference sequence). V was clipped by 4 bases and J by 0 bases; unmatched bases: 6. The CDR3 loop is CAWKQGRSSGNTIYF. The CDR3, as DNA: TGTGCCTGGAAACAGGGGCGAAGCTCTGGAAACACCATATATTTT.

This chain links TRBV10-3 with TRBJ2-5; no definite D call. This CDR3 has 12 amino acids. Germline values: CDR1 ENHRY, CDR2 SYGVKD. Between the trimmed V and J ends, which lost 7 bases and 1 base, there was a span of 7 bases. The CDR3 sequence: CAIKGSQETQYF. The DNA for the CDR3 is TGTGCCATCAAGGGTTCCCAAGAGACCCAGTACTTC.

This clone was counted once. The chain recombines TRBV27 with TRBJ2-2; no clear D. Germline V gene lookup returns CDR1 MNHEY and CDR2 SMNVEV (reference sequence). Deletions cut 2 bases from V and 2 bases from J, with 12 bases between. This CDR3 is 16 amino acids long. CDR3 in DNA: TGTGCCAGCAGTTTAGCCGGTAGAGGTAACACCGGGGAGCTGTTTTTT. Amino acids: CASSLAGRGNTGELFF.

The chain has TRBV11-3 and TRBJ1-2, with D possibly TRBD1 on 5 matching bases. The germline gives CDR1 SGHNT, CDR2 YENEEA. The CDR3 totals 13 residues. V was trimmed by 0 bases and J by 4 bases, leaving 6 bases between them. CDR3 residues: CASSLDGTYGYTF. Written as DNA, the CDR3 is TGTGCCAGCAGCTTAGACGGGACCTATGGCTACACCTTC.